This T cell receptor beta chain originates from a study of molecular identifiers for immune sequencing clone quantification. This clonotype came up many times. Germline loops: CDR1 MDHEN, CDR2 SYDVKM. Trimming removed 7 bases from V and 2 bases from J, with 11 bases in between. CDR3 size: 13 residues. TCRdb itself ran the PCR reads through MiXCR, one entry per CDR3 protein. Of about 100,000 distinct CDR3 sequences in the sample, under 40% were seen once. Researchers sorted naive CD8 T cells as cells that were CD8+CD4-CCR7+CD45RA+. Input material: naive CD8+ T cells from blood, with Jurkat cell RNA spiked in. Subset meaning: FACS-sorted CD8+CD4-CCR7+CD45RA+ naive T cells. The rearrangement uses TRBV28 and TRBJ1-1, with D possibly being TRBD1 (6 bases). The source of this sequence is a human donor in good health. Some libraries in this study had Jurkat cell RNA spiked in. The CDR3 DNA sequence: TGTGCCAGCAATCCGGACAGTAACACTGAAGCTTTCTTT. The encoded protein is CASNPDSNTEAFF.